The 14 T cell receptor beta chains reported below all come from one sample, sequenced in a study of blood T cells in healthy people across ages (dated by TCRdb to between 2015 and 2017). Libraries were constructed by 5' RACE. Sequencing instrument: Illumina HiSeq 2500. A second PCR of about 6 to 11 cycles was performed with a sample-barcoded 5' primer and a J-beta primer mix. TCRdb reran the public reads through fastp at Q25 and MiXCR, keeping productive beta chains. CDR3 protein duplicates are merged, each entry listing the most common genes and DNA. The sample table records hundreds of thousands of distinct CDR3 sequences; around two fifths of these occur just once. The top ten clonotypes cover roughly 19% of the sample. The sequenced sample consisted of blood. The receptors were sampled from a man aged 55 to 70 in good health.

This clonotype was picked up many times. The rearrangement links TRBV12-3 or TRBV12-4 to TRBJ2-5, with TRBD2 matching 11 bases. The CDR3 spans 17 residues. Unmatched junction bases numbered 9, after V lost 2 bases and J lost 4 bases. CDR3 nucleotide sequence: TGTGCCAGCAGTTTAACTAGCGGGGGAAATTTTGGAGAGACCCAGTACTTC. Encoded protein: CASSLTSGGNFGETQYF.

V gene TRBV9 combines with J gene TRBJ2-1; D gene unclear. Germline V CDR1 and CDR2: SGDLS, YYNGEE. The CDR3 has 15 amino acids. V was clipped by 4 bases and J by 4 bases, with 15 bases between them. Written as DNA, the CDR3 is TGTGCCAGCAGCTCCCAAGGCTTCCCGTACAATGAGCAGTTCTTC. It codes for CASSSQGFPYNEQFF.

This clonotype was found a few times. The chain is built from TRBV24-1 and TRBJ2-3; 9 nucleotides agree with TRBD1. The CDR3 length is 15 residues. V shed 3 bases, J shed 5 bases, and the junction held 5 bases outside the gene matches. Per germline, CDR1 KGHDR and CDR2 SFDVKD. For the CDR3, the DNA is TGTGCCACCAGTGATCCGGGACAGGGAGAAGATACGCAGTATTTT. Its protein is CATSDPGQGEDTQYF.

This clonotype occurred a few times. J is TRBJ1-5 and V is TRBV20-1; D is unclear. The CDR3 spans 13 residues. The V gene lost 7 bases and the J gene lost 0 bases, with 10 bases spanning the gap. Germline CDR1 is DFQATT and CDR2 is SNEGSKA (reference sequence). DNA for the CDR3: TGCAGTGTTCGCGGCTATAGCAATCAGCCCCAGCATTTT. Protein product: CSVRGYSNQPQHF.

The table lists this clonotype with many counts. V is TRBV3-1 and J is TRBJ2-1; 7 bases map to TRBD1. CDR1 LGHDT and CDR2 YNNKEL come from the germline V gene (reference sequence). Trimming took 1 base from V and 13 from J; bases not matched to a gene: 7. This CDR3 is built from 13 residues. The chain's CDR3 is CASSQVADRNQFF. CDR3 nucleotide sequence: TGTGCCAGCAGCCAAGTCGCGGACAGGAACCAGTTCTTC.

This chain uses TRBV12-3 or TRBV12-4 with TRBJ2-2; D may be TRBD1 or TRBD2 (5 bases each). The CDR3 covers 16 residues. Trimming stripped 2 bases from V and 0 bases from J, with 10 bases between. CDR3: CASSLLGRSNTGELFF. For the CDR3, the DNA is TGTGCCAGCAGTTTACTGGGACGTTCGAACACCGGGGAGCTGTTTTTT.

V is TRBV28 and J is TRBJ2-3; 8 nucleotides align to TRBD1. V trimming: 5 bases; J trimming: 3 bases; junction bases outside the gene matches: 13. Germline lookup yields CDR1 MDHEN and CDR2 SYDVKM. This CDR3 spans 17 amino acids. The CDR3 region has the DNA TGTGCCAGCAGTCCCAGATCAGGACAGGGCTTTACAGATACGCAGTATTTT. As protein: CASSPRSGQGFTDTQYF.

This clonotype occurred a few times. The rearrangement links TRBV6-1 to TRBJ2-3, with a possible D match to TRBD2 (6 bases). The CDR3 spans 17 residues. The V end lost 4 bases, the J end lost 1 base, and 18 bases lay between the germline ends. Germline CDR1 is MNHNS and CDR2 is SASEGT. The CDR3 is CASSAQPSGLGTDTQYF. In DNA form, the CDR3 reads TGTGCCAGCAGTGCCCAGCCCAGCGGGTTGGGCACAGATACGCAGTATTTT.

The chain employs TRBV20-1 and TRBJ1-2; tentatively, D is TRBD1 (5 bases). V dropped 4 bases and J dropped 8 bases, with 11 bases sitting between them. The CDR3 loop spans 11 amino acids. Germline V gene lookup returns CDR1 DFQATT and CDR2 SNEGSKA (reference sequence). The CDR3 region has the DNA TGCAGTGCTAATCAGGGCTTGGGCTACACCTTC. It is translated as CSANQGLGYTF.

V gene TRBV2 combines with J gene TRBJ1-5; perhaps TRBD1 as D (6 bases). CDR1 and CDR2 (germline): SNHLY, FYNNEI. V was shortened by 8 bases and J by 4 bases, with 18 bases between the two germline ends. This CDR3 is 15 amino acids long. The CDR3 nucleotides are TGTGCCAGCTCAGGGGCAGGAGGGGAAAATCAGCCCCAGCATTTT. Translated, it gives CASSGAGGENQPQHF.

This clonotype has a count of ten or more. The V call is TRBV29-1, the J call TRBJ2-1; 10 bases agree with TRBD2. The germline CDR1 and CDR2 sequences are SQVTM and ANQGSEA. This CDR3 has 13 amino acids. V shed 5 bases and J 6 bases; nucleotides not matched to a gene: 4. The DNA for the CDR3 is TGCAGCGTTTCAAGCGGGGGGGTCAATGAGCAGTTCTTC. As protein: CSVSSGGVNEQFF.

This clonotype showed up just once. This rearrangement joins TRBV7-9 to TRBJ2-5; tentatively, D is TRBD2 (5 bases). The closer fit of TRBJ2-7 to the DNA end suggests the J call may be wrong. CDR3 length: 13 amino acids. CDR1 and CDR2 (germline): SEHNR, FQNEAQ (reference sequence). CDR3: CASGLMDLDEQYF. In DNA, the CDR3 is TGTGCCAGCGGTCTTATGGACTTGGACGAGCAGTACTTC.

The chain recombines TRBV6-2 or TRBV6-3 with TRBJ2-7; D is uncertain. There are 15 residues in the CDR3. The germline CDR1 and CDR2 sequences are MNHEY and SVGEGT. The ends were cut back, 3 bases at V and 5 bases at J, with 17 bases in the middle. CDR3 coding DNA: TGTGCCAGCAGTTATTTGGTGAGATCCACGGACGAGCAGTACTTC. It yields the protein CASSYLVRSTDEQYF.

Ten or more counts support this clonotype. This rearrangement joins TRBV6-1 to TRBJ2-6; D gene unclear. The CDR3 covers 15 residues. CDR1 and CDR2 from the germline V gene are MNHNS and SASEGT. Trimming took off 6 bases at V and 1 base at J, with 10 bases between the two ends. As DNA, the CDR3 is TGTGCCAGCAGCCCTGGCCAGTCTGGGGCCAACGTCCTGACTTTC. This gives the protein CASSPGQSGANVLTF.